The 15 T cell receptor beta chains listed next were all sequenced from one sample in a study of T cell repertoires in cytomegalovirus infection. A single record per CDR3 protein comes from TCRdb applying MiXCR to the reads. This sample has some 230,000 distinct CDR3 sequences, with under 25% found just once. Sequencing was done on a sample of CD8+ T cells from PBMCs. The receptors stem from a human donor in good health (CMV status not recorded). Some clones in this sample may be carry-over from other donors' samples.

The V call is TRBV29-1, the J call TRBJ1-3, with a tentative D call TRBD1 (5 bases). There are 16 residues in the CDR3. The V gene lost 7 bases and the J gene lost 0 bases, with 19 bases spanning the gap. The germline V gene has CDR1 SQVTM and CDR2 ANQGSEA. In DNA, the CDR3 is TGCAGCGAGATATGCTTTGGGGACCTCTCTGGAAACACCATATATTTT. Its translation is CSEICFGDLSGNTIYF.

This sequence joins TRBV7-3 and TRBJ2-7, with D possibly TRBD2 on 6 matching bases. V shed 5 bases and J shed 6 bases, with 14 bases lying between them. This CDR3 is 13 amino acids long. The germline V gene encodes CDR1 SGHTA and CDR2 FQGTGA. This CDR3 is CASSTTSIGEQYF. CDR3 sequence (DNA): TGTGCCAGCAGCACCACTAGCATCGGCGAGCAGTACTTC.

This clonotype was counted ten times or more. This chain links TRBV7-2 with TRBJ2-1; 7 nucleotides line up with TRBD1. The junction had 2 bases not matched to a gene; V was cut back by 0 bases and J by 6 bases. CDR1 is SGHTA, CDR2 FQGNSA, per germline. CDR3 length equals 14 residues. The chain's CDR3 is CASSLARTGNEQFF. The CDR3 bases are TGTGCCAGCAGCTTAGCGAGGACAGGCAATGAGCAGTTCTTC.

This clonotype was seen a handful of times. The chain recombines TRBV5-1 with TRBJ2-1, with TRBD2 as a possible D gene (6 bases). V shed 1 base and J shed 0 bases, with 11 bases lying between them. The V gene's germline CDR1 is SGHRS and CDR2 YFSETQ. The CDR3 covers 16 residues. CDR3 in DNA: TGCGCCAGCAGCTTGTACGCGGGGAGCTCCTACAATGAGCAGTTCTTC. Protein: CASSLYAGSSYNEQFF.

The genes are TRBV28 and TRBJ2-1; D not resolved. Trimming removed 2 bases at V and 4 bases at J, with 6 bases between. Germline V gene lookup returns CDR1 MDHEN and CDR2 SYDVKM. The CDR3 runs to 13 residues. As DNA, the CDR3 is TGTGCCAGCAGTTTACAGCCATACAATGAGCAGTTCTTC. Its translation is CASSLQPYNEQFF. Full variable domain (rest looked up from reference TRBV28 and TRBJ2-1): DVKVTQSSRYLVKRTGEKVFLECVQDMDHENMFWYRQDPGLGLRLIYFSYDVKMKEKGDIPEGYSVSREKKERFSLILESASTNQTSMYLCASSLQPYNEQFFGPGTRLTVL.

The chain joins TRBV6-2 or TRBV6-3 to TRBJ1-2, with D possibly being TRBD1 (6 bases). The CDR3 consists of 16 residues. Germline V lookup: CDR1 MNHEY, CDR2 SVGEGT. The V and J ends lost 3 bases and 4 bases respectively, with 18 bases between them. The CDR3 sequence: CASSYATSGGGYGYTF. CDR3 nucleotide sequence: TGTGCCAGCAGTTATGCCACCTCGGGGGGCGGCTATGGCTACACCTTC.

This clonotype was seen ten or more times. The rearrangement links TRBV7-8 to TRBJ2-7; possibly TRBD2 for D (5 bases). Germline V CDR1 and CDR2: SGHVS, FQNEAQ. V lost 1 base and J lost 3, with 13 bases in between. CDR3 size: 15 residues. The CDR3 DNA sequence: TGTGCCAGCAGCTTAGATCATCCGGGAAACTACGAGCAGTACTTC. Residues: CASSLDHPGNYEQYF.

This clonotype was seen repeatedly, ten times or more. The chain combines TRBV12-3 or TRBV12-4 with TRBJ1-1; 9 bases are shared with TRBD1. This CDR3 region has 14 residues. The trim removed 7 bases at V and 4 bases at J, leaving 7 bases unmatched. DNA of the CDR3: TGTGCCAGCAAAAACACAGGGGGCCTCACTGAAGCTTTCTTT. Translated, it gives CASKNTGGLTEAFF.

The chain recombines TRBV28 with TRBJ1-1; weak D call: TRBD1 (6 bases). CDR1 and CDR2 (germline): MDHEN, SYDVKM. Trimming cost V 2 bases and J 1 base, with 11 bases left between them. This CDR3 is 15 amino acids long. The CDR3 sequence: CASSLTGTTNTEAFF. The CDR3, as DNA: TGTGCCAGCAGTTTAACGGGGACAACGAACACTGAAGCTTTCTTT.

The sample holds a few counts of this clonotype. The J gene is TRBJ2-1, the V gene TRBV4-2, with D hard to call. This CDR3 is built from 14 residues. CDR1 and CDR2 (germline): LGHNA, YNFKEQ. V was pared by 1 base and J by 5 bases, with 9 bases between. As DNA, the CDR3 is TGTGCCAGCAGCCAAGCATTAGGAGACAATGAGCAGTTCTTC. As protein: CASSQALGDNEQFF.

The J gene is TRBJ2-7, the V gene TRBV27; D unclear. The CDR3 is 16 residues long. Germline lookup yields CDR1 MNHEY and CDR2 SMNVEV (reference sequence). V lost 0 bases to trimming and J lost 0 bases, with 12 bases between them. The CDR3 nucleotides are TGTGCCAGCAGTTTATCTCCGGCAGTTCCCTCCTACGAGCAGTACTTC. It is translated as CASSLSPAVPSYEQYF.

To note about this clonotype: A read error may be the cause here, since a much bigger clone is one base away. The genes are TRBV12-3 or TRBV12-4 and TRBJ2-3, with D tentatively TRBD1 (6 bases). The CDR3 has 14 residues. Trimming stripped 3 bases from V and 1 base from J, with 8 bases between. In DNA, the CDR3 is TGTGCCAGCAGTTTCGCAGGGGGCACAGATACGCAGTATTTT. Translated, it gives CASSFAGGTDTQYF.

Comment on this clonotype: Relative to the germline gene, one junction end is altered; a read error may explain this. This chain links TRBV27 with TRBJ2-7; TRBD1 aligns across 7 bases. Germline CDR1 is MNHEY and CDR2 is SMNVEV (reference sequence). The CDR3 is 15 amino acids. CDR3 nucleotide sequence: TGTACCAGCAGCGATCGGGACAGATCATCCTACGAGCAGTACTTC. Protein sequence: CTSSDRDRSSYEQYF.

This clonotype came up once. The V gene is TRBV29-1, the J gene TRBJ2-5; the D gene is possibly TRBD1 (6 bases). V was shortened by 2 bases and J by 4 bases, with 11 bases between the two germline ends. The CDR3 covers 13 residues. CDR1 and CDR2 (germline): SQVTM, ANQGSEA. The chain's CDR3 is CSVERQGRETQYF. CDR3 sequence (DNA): TGCAGCGTTGAAAGGCAGGGGAGAGAGACCCAGTACTTC.

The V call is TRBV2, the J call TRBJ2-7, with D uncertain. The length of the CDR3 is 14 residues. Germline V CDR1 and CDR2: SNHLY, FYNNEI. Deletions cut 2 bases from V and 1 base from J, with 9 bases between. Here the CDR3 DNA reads TGTGCCAGCAGTGAATTAGTCAGTTCCTACGAGCAGTACTTC. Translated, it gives CASSELVSSYEQYF.